Listed below are T cell receptor beta chains from one sample, sequenced in a study of blood T cell repertoires in COVID-19. Profiled with immunoSEQ multiplex PCR; TCRdb holds only in-frame clones, not every one. The data show 200,000 or so clones, with more than 80% seen just once and approximately 2.5% held by the top ten. Sequences were obtained from peripheral blood. These receptors came from a man aged 30 to 45 with COVID-19, enrolled during active disease. CDR3s include the opening cysteine and the closing phenylalanine or tryptophan. Each record gives: V gene, D gene, J gene, CDR3 protein. The D gene is left open where the match is weak.

TRBV28	TRBD1	TRBJ1-2	CASSSYAGGSNYGYTF
TRBV6-5	TRBD1	TRBJ1-5	CASSPDRLRFQPQHF
TRBV9	NA	TRBJ2-2	CASSKGQWNTGELFF
TRBV7-7	TRBD1	TRBJ2-1	CASSFMQGEGEQFF
TRBV7-9	NA	TRBJ1-2	CASSLGWKRNYGYTF
TRBV4-3	NA	TRBJ2-2	CASSQDSGGELFF
TRBV5-1	TRBD1	TRBJ2-7	CASSPAQGAYEQYF
TRBV24-1	NA	TRBJ1-5	CATSEGRGLIQPQHF
TRBV19	TRBD1	TRBJ1-2	CASRRDRDPLTNYGYTF
TRBV6-2/TRBV6-3	NA	TRBJ2-7	CASSRSGQLSYEQYF
TRBV27	TRBD2	TRBJ2-1	CASSFGLAGAVEQFF
TRBV19	TRBD2	TRBJ2-2	CASSLALGLAGERSAGELFF
TRBV27	TRBD1	TRBJ1-6	CATGTGLYNSPLHF
TRBV18	TRBD1	TRBJ1-2	CASSQLPPGQEIYGYTF
TRBV7-3	TRBD2	TRBJ2-1	CASSLWGRTSGANEQFF
TRBV6-5	TRBD1	TRBJ1-1	CASSYPGTGFAFF
TRBV7-2	NA	TRBJ2-7	CASSLGVGGAPVEQYF
TRBV7-9	NA	TRBJ1-1	CASSLDSNTEAFF
TRBV7-2	NA	TRBJ1-6	CASSPTRGTPLHF
TRBV7-9	NA	TRBJ1-1	CASSLSGNTEAFF
TRBV2	NA	TRBJ1-1	CATNRETEAFF
TRBV7-2	TRBD1	TRBJ1-2	CASRPGTGGDYGYTF
TRBV10-3	NA	TRBJ1-1	CAISDPRGNTEAFF
TRBV18	NA	TRBJ2-2	CASSPPWHRNTGELFF
TRBV10-1	TRBD1	TRBJ2-5	CACRQTGEVRETQYF
TRBV19	NA	TRBJ2-3	CASTPGRTGRADTQYF
TRBV28	TRBD2	TRBJ2-7	CASSLSGSRYEQYF
TRBV30	TRBD1	TRBJ2-1	CAWSVTRPTGGREQFF
TRBV28	NA	TRBJ2-1	CASSLVTGEFYNEQFF
TRBV6-2/TRBV6-3	TRBD1	TRBJ1-5	CASSSTPQGRNQPQHF
TRBV9	NA	TRBJ2-2	CASMSGLNTGELFF
TRBV4-2	NA	TRBJ1-2	CASSQDYRAYGYTF
TRBV19	TRBD1	TRBJ2-1	CASTVTRGSWDEQFF
TRBV6-6	NA	TRBJ2-1	CASRIQGSNEQFF
TRBV6-2/TRBV6-3	TRBD1	TRBJ2-3	CASSKRDRGTDTQYF
TRBV4-3	TRBD2	TRBJ2-3	CASSQESSSGGASDTQYF
TRBV9	TRBD2	TRBJ2-3	CASSRISGGVIDTQYF
TRBV24-1	TRBD1	TRBJ2-2	CATSETGQAPNTGELFF
TRBV3-1/TRBV3-2	NA	TRBJ1-1	CASRKNLPGALTEAFF
TRBV28	TRBD1	TRBJ1-1	CASSTTGYFGTEAFF
TRBV27	TRBD1	TRBJ2-7	CASRGTVSYEQYF